This entry is about one T cell receptor beta chain. Antigen specificity is unknown. This record belongs to a study of identifying expanded T cells in peripheral blood. Whole-study findings and limits: Clone count variance between roughly two-week samples rose with total template count.

Healthy donors had no documented immune events, such as infections, while sampled. Repertoires were generated with immunoSEQ multiplex PCR, while TCRdb's copy carries only in-frame clones and drops some. This table has some 97,000 clones, approximately 88% appearing once. V was clipped by 2 bases and J by 8 bases, with 16 bases between them. CDR1 is SGHDN and CDR2 is FVKESK in the germline V gene. CDR3 size: 15 residues. This TCR derives from a person aged 18 to 75 in good health. V gene TRBV14 combines with J gene TRBJ2-1; the D call may be TRBD1 or TRBD2 (6 bases each). Sequenced material: blood. CDR3 in amino acids: CASSQWSGDWDEQFF. The CDR3 DNA is TGTGCCAGCAGCCAATGGTCAGGGGACTGGGATGAGCAGTTCTTC.